The T cell receptor (beta chain) described here comes from a study of blood T cell repertoires in COVID-19. Study context: Material from acute and convalescent COVID-19 was sourced from the United States, Italy and Spain. The analysed material was cDNA or gDNA that came from T cells, B-cell-depleted T cells, or PBMCs.

Per the authors' pipeline: Amplification with reference gene primers provided the estimates of nucleated cell counts. Here immunoSEQ multiplex PCR was the method, and the copy in TCRdb shows in-frame clones only, minus some. That table gives V, J and clone size, and the DNA gave D and trimming. The table includes about 140,000 clones, roughly nine tenths detected once. The CDR3 sequence is 14 residues long. The rearrangement joins TRBV12-2 to TRBJ1-3; the table's D call, TRBD1, has no DNA check behind it. TRBV12-2 is a listed pseudogene. Sample: peripheral blood. The sequence derives from a human donor in a cohort sampled during active COVID-19. The CDR3 region has the DNA TGTGCAAGTCACCCGGACAGGGGGGGAAACACCATATATTTT. This codes for CASHPDRGGNTIYF.